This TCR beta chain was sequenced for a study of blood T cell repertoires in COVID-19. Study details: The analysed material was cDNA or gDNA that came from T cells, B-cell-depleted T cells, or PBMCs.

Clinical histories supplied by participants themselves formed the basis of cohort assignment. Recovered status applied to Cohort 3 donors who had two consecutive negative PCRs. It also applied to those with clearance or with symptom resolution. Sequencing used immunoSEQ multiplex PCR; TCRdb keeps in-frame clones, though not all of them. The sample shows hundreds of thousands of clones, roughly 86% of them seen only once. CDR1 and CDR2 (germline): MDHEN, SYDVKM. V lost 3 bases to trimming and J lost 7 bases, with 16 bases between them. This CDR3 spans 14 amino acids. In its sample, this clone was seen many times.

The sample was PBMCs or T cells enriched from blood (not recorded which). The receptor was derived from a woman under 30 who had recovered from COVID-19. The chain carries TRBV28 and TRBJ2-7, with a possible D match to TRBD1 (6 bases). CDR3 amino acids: CASSLVTGAREQYF. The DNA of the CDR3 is TGTGCCAGCAGTTTGGTGACAGGAGCACGGGAGCAGTACTTC. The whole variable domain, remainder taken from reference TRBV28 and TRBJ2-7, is DVKVTQSSRYLVKRTGEKVFLECVQDMDHENMFWYRQDPGLGLRLIYFSYDVKMKEKGDIPEGYSVSREKKERFSLILESASTNQTSMYLCASSLVTGAREQYFGPGTRLTVT.